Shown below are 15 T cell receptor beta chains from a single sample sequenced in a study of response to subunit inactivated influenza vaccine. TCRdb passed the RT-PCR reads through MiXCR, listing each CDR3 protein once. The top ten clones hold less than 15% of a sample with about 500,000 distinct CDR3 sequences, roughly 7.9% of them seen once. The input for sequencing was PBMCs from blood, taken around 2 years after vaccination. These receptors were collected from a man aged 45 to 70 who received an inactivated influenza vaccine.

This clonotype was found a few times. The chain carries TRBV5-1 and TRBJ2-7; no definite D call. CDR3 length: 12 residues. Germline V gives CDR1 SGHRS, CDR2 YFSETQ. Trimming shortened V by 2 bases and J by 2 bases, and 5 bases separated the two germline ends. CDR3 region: CASSFDAYEQYF. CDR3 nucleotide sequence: TGCGCCAGCAGCTTCGACGCCTACGAGCAGTACTTC.

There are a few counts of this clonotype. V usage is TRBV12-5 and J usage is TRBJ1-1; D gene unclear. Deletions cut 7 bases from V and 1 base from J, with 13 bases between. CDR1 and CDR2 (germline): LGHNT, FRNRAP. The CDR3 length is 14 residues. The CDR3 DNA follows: TGTGCTAGTGCCCAAAGGCCGAGGAACACTGAAGCTTTCTTT. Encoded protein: CASAQRPRNTEAFF.

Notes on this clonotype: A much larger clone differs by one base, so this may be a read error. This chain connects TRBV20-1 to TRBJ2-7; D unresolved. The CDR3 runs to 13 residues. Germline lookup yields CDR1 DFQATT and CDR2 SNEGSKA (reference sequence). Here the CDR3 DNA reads TGCCGTGCCCCAATTTTAACTCCTGCCGAGCAGTACTTC. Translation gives CRAPILTPAEQYF.

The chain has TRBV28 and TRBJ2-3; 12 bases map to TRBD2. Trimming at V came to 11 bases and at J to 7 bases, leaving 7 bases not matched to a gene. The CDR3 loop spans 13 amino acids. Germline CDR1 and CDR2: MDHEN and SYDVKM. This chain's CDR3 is CAPPTSGRNTQYF. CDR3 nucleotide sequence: TGTGCCCCCCCGACTAGCGGGAGAAATACGCAGTATTTT. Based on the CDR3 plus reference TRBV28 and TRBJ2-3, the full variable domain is DVKVTQSSRYLVKRTGEKVFLECVQDMDHENMFWYRQDPGLGLRLIYFSYDVKMKEKGDIPEGYSVSREKKERFSLILESASTNQTSMYLCAPPTSGRNTQYFGPGTRLTVL.

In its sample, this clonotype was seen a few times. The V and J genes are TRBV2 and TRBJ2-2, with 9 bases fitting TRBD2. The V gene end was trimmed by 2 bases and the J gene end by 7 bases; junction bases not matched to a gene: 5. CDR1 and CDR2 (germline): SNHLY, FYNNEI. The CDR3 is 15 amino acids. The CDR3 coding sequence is TGTGCCAGCAGTGAATTAGCGGGAGTTTACGGGGAGCTGTTTTTT. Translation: CASSELAGVYGELFF.

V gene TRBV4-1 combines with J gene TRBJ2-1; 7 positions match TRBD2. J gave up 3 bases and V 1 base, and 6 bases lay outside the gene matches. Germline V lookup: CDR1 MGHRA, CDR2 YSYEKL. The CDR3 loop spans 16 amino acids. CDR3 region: CASSQGGSGRYNEQFF. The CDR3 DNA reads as TGCGCCAGCAGCCAAGGAGGTAGCGGGCGCTACAATGAGCAGTTCTTC.

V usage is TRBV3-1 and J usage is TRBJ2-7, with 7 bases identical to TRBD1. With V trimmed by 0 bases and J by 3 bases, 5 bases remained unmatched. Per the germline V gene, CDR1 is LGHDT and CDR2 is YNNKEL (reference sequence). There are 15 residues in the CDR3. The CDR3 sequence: CASSQEYRGHYEQYF. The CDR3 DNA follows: TGTGCCAGCAGCCAAGAATACAGGGGCCACTACGAGCAGTACTTC.

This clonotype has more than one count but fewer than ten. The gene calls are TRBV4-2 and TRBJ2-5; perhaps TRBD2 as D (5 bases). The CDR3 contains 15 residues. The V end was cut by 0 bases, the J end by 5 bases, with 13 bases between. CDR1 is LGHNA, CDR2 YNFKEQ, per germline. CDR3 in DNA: TGTGCCAGCAGCCAAGATCTGGCTAGCTGGGAGACCCAGTACTTC. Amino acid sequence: CASSQDLASWETQYF.

In DNA form, the CDR3 reads TGTGCCAGCAGTAACACAGGGGAGCGTGAAGCTTTCTTT. This sequence encodes CASSNTGEREAFF. The chain recombines TRBV25-1 with TRBJ1-1; TRBD1 agrees at 7 bases. The V and J ends lost 5 bases and 7 bases, in that order; junction bases with no gene match: 7. Germline CDR1 is MGHDK and CDR2 is SYGVNS. This CDR3 spans 13 amino acids.

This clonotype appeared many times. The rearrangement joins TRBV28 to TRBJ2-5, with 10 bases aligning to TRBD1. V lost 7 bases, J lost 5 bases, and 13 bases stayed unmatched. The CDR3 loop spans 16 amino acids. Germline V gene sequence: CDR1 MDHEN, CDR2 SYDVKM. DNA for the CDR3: TGTGCCAGCACCCGAAGAGGGACAGGGGAAAGGGAGACCCAGTACTTC. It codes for CASTRRGTGERETQYF.

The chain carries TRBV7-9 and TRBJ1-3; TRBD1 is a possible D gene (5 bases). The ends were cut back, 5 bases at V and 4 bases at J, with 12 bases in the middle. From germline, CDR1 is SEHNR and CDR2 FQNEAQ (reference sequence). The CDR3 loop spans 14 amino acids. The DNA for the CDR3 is TGTGCCAGCAGCCCAGGGAGCGGAGGAAACACCATATATTTT. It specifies CASSPGSGGNTIYF.

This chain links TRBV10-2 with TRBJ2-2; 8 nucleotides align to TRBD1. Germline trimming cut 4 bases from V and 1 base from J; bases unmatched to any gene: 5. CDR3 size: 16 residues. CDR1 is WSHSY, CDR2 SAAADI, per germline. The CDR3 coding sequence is TGCGCCAGCAGTGGGGCAGGGGGCAGGAACACCGGGGAGCTGTTTTTT. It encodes CASSGAGGRNTGELFF.

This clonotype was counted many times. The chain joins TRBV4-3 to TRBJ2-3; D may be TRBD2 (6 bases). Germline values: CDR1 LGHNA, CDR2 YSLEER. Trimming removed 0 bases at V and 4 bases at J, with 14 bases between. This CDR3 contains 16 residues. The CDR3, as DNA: TGCGCCAGCAGCCAAGAGGTTGGAGGGCCGGCAGATACGCAGTATTTT. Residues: CASSQEVGGPADTQYF.

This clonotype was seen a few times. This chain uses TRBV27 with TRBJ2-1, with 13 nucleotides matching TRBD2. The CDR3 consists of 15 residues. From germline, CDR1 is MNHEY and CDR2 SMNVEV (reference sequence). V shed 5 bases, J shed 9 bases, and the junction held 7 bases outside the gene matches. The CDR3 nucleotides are TGTGCCAGCAGTCGCGGGACTAGCGGGAACAGTGAGCAGTTCTTC. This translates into CASSRGTSGNSEQFF.

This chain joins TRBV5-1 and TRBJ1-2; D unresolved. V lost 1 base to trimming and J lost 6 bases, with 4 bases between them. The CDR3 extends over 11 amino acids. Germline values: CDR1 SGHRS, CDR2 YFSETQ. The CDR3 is CASSLNHGYTF. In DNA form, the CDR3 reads TGCGCCAGCAGCTTGAACCATGGCTACACCTTC. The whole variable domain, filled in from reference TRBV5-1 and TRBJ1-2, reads KAGVTQTPRYLIKTRGQQVTLSCSPISGHRSVSWYQQTPGQGLQFLFEYFSETQRNKGNFPGRFSGRQFSNSRSEMNVSTLELGDSALYLCASSLNHGYTFGSGTRLTVV.